This TCR beta chain was captured by sequencing in a study of blood T cell repertoires in COVID-19. Background on the study: Spain, Italy and the United States supplied samples that represented acute and convalescent COVID-19.

Germline CDR1 is SGHDN and CDR2 is FVKESK. This CDR3 contains 16 residues. Trimming pared 0 bases from V and 3 bases from J, leaving 14 bases between. Measured with immunoSEQ multiplex PCR; TCRdb has only the in-frame clones, and not every one. The repertoire holds 250,000 or so clones, with around 86% as singletons. The sequence came from a man between 25 and 39 years old who had recovered from COVID-19. The genes are TRBV14 and TRBJ1-1, with no clear D. Sequences were obtained from peripheral blood. CDR3 loop: CASSQDGLGIDTEAFF. The CDR3 coding sequence is TGTGCCAGCAGCCAAGATGGACTGGGGATAGACACTGAAGCTTTCTTT.